These 29 T cell receptor beta chains came from one sample sequenced in a study of blood T cell repertoires in COVID-19. Repertoires were generated with immunoSEQ multiplex PCR, while TCRdb's copy carries only in-frame clones and drops some. The sample has about 300,000 clones, about nine tenths seen once. Sequenced: PBMCs or T cells enriched from blood (not recorded which). Receptor source: a woman between 18 and 30 years old who had recovered from COVID-19.

V usage is TRBV7-9 and J usage is TRBJ2-7, with 9 bases that match TRBD2. Germline CDR1 SEHNR, CDR2 FQNEAQ (reference sequence). The trim removed 1 base at V and 2 bases at J, leaving 3 bases unmatched. This CDR3 contains 15 residues. As DNA, the CDR3 is TGTGCCAGCAGCTTAGGACTAGCGGAAACCTACGAGCAGTACTTC. This translates into CASSLGLAETYEQYF.

The chain joins TRBV6-5 to TRBJ2-5; D call uncertain. The CDR3 has 14 amino acids. V was clipped by 0 bases and J by 6 bases, with 11 bases between them. Germline values: CDR1 MNHEY, CDR2 SVGAGI. The CDR3 region is CASSYSRREKTQYF. Written as DNA, the CDR3 is TGTGCCAGCAGTTACTCGAGGCGAGAAAAGACCCAGTACTTC.

The CDR3 bases are TGTGCCAGCAGCTTAGGGTCGCGGACAGAAGAGACCCAGTACTTC. This encodes CASSLGSRTEETQYF. The chain couples TRBV11-2 to TRBJ2-5; the D gene is possibly TRBD1 (6 bases). The V and J ends lost 1 base and 3 bases respectively, with 12 bases between them. Germline V gives CDR1 SGHAT, CDR2 FQNNGV. This CDR3 contains 15 residues.

This chain uses TRBV27 with TRBJ1-1; 10 nucleotides agree with TRBD1. This CDR3 region has 15 residues. Germline CDR1 is MNHEY and CDR2 is SMNVEV (reference sequence). V dropped 9 bases and J dropped 4; count of bases not matched to a gene: 11. The CDR3, as DNA: TGTGCCAGTTATACCGGGACAGGGGTGGTCACTGAAGCTTTCTTT. It yields the protein CASYTGTGVVTEAFF.

The chain combines TRBV6-5 with TRBJ2-7; 9 bases are a match to TRBD1. CDR3 length: 15 amino acids. V lost 4 bases and J lost 3; bases outside the gene matches: 7. Germline lookup yields CDR1 MNHEY and CDR2 SVGAGI. The DNA of the CDR3 is TGTGCCAGCAGTTCCGTGGGACAGGGCGTCTACGAGCAGTACTTC. It codes for CASSSVGQGVYEQYF.

This clone was counted only a few times. The V and J genes are TRBV21-1 and TRBJ1-4. TRBV21-1 has pseudogene status. The CDR3 is 16 residues long. CDR3 residues: CASSKDVEKTNEKLFF. Written as DNA, the CDR3 is TGTGCCAGCAGCAAAGATGTTGAGAAAACTAATGAAAAACTGTTTTTT.

In this sample, this clone turned up once. The chain couples TRBV19 to TRBJ1-6; no reliable D call. Trimming left V 1 base short and J 0 bases short, with 10 bases between. The CDR3 covers 17 residues. Per germline, CDR1 LNHDA and CDR2 SQIVND (reference sequence). The DNA of the CDR3 is TGTGCCAGTAGTATAGCGAATCCGAGCTCCTATAATTCACCCCTCCACTTT. The encoded protein is CASSIANPSSYNSPLHF.

The rearrangement joins TRBV13 to TRBJ2-1; possibly TRBD2 for D (6 bases). The CDR3 totals 15 residues. Germline V gives CDR1 PRHDT, CDR2 FYEKMQ (reference sequence). V was pared by 1 base and J by 10 bases, with 17 bases between. This chain's CDR3 is CASSLVGTRPEEQFF. CDR3 DNA: TGTGCCAGCAGCTTAGTAGGGACTCGACCGGAAGAGCAGTTCTTC.

V gene TRBV19 combines with J gene TRBJ2-6; D unresolved. The CDR3 is 16 residues long. CDR1 and CDR2 (germline): LNHDA, SQIVND (reference sequence). V was cut by 5 bases and J by 2 bases, with 13 bases left in between. The CDR3: CASSSLQITGANVLTF. The DNA for the CDR3 is TGTGCCAGTAGTTCGTTACAGATAACTGGGGCCAACGTCCTGACTTTC.

The sample holds one count of this clone. V usage is TRBV3-1 (or the pseudogene TRBV3-2) and J usage is TRBJ1-2; the match to TRBD1 covers 8 bases. This CDR3 comprises 14 residues. The ends lost 4 bases at V and 5 bases at J; junction bases unmatched: 6. Looked up from germline, CDR1 is LGHDT and CDR2 is YNNKEL (reference sequence). The CDR3 bases are TGTGCCAGCAGCCTACAGGGGGTGGAGTATGGCTACACCTTC. Translating it yields CASSLQGVEYGYTF.

The V call is TRBV2, the J call TRBJ1-5, with a weak D call TRBD1 (6 bases). CDR1 and CDR2 from the germline V gene are SNHLY and FYNNEI. CDR3 length equals 13 residues. Trimming left V 5 bases short and J 7 bases short, with 12 bases between. The CDR3 DNA sequence: TGTGCCAGCAGTACAGGGCAGGGGCAGCCCCAGCATTTT. Translated: CASSTGQGQPQHF.

This clone was observed a few times. The DNA is left out, because the CDR3 cannot be placed on it with certainty; the CDR3 is given as TCRdb lists it. The rearrangement joins TRBV28 to TRBJ1-1. The CDR3 has 13 residues if both end residues are counted. Germline loops: CDR1 MDHEN, CDR2 SYDVKM. CDR3 sequence reads: CASSSSGGTEAFF.

The CDR3 reads CASSLSRTEGLFGSSYEQYF. DNA for the CDR3: TGTGCCAGCAGCTTGTCGCGGACAGAAGGTCTCTTTGGGAGCTCCTACGAGCAGTACTTC. This chain joins TRBV5-8 and TRBJ2-7, with D possibly TRBD1 on 6 matching bases. Germline values: CDR1 SGHTS, CDR2 YDEGEE. Trimming took off 1 base at V and 0 bases at J, with 26 bases between the two ends. The CDR3 length is 20 residues.

This chain connects TRBV7-2 to TRBJ2-7; tentative D call: TRBD2 (6 bases). CDR3 size: 15 residues. Trimming cost V 1 base and J 1 base, with 11 bases left between them. The germline gives CDR1 SGHTA, CDR2 FQGNSA. CDR3 loop: CASSLGRGGSYEQYF. The CDR3 DNA reads as TGTGCCAGCAGCTTAGGCCGTGGAGGGTCCTACGAGCAGTACTTC. The variable domain in full, completed from reference TRBV7-2 and TRBJ2-7, reads GAGVSQSPSNKVTEKGKDVELRCDPISGHTALYWYRQSLGQGLEFLIYFQGNSAPDKSGLPSDRFSAERTGGSVSTLTIQRTQQEDSAVYLCASSLGRGGSYEQYFGPGTRLTVT.

J is TRBJ1-6 and V is TRBV29-1, with TRBD1 matching 10 bases. Germline CDR1 is SQVTM and CDR2 is ANQGSEA. The CDR3 totals 12 residues. The V and J ends lost 7 bases and 8 bases, in that order; junction bases with no gene match: 2. For the CDR3, the DNA is TGCAGCGCCGGGACAGGGGATTCACCCCTCCACTTT. Protein: CSAGTGDSPLHF.

In nucleotides, the CDR3 is TGTGCCATCAGTGAGTCAGCTAGGAATGAGCAGTTCTTC. Its translation: CAISESARNEQFF. The V and J genes are TRBV10-3 and TRBJ2-1; no reliable D call. Trimming left V 0 bases short and J 7 bases short, with 7 bases between. The length of the CDR3 is 13 residues. Germline V CDR1 and CDR2: ENHRY, SYGVKD.

V usage is TRBV2 and J usage is TRBJ2-2, with D uncertain. This CDR3 contains 15 residues. Germline CDR1 and CDR2: SNHLY and FYNNEI. V lost 6 bases, J lost 1 base, and 12 bases lay in between. CDR3 bases: TGTGCCAGCAGAATGATTTCCGGGAACACCGGGGAGCTGTTTTTT. This encodes CASRMISGNTGELFF.

The chain has TRBV28 and TRBJ2-3; TRBD1 matches 8 bases. The germline CDR1 and CDR2 sequences are MDHEN and SYDVKM. The V and J ends lost 5 bases and 4 bases, in that order; junction bases with no gene match: 17. The CDR3 is 18 amino acids. CDR3 region: CASSVPRDSGRGPDTQYF. The CDR3 DNA reads as TGTGCCAGCAGTGTGCCCCGGGATTCCGGCAGGGGGCCAGATACGCAGTATTTT.

The gene calls are TRBV2 and TRBJ2-1, with a tentative D call TRBD2 (6 bases). V shed 3 bases and J shed 0 bases, with 6 bases lying between them. Germline V gene lookup returns CDR1 SNHLY and CDR2 FYNNEI. This CDR3 contains 14 residues. This CDR3 reads CASSEEGSYNEQFF. CDR3 bases: TGTGCCAGCAGTGAGGAGGGCTCCTACAATGAGCAGTTCTTC.

Only one count was recorded for this clone. The CDR3 here is CATSDGQVFNYGYTF. DNA of the CDR3: TGTGCCACCAGTGACGGACAGGTTTTTAACTATGGCTACACCTTC. The chain carries TRBV24-1 and TRBJ1-2, with TRBD1 matching 7 bases. This CDR3 contains 15 residues. V was clipped by 4 bases and J by 1 base; unmatched bases: 5. CDR1 and CDR2 (germline): KGHDR, SFDVKD.

The table lists this clone with a count of one. The chain links TRBV12-5 to TRBJ1-2, with a weak D call TRBD1 (6 bases). Trimming took 6 bases from V and 0 from J, leaving 11 bases between them. The length of the CDR3 is 14 residues. In germline, CDR1 is LGHNT, CDR2 FRNRAP. The CDR3 loop reads CASGSRGSNYGYTF. The CDR3 nucleotides are TGTGCTAGTGGATCCAGGGGTTCTAACTATGGCTACACCTTC.

The rearrangement uses TRBV7-2 and TRBJ2-1; 13 bases are shared with TRBD2. CDR1 and CDR2 (germline): SGHTA, FQGNSA. This CDR3 is built from 15 residues. The trim removed 3 bases at V and 5 bases at J, leaving 1 base unmatched. The CDR3 reads CASSLGLAGHNEQFF. CDR3 in DNA: TGTGCCAGCAGCTTGGGACTAGCGGGACACAATGAGCAGTTCTTC.

V gene TRBV5-4 combines with J gene TRBJ1-2; 8 nucleotides agree with TRBD1. The germline CDR1 and CDR2 sequences are SGHNT and YYREEE (reference sequence). This CDR3 has 14 amino acids. V shed 4 bases, J shed 4 bases, and the junction held 6 bases outside the gene matches. The CDR3 DNA follows: TGTGCCAGCAGCATAGGACAGGGTAGCTATGGCTACACCTTC. This encodes CASSIGQGSYGYTF.

The chain combines TRBV30 with TRBJ1-6; D perhaps matches TRBD1 (6 bases). V was shortened by 8 bases and J by 0 bases, with 11 bases between the two germline ends. The CDR3 runs 14 residues. CDR1 and CDR2 (germline): GTSNPN, SVGIG (reference sequence). The CDR3: CAGRGDSYNSPLHF. The CDR3 DNA is TGTGCCGGCAGGGGAGACTCCTATAATTCACCCCTCCACTTT.

The V and J genes are TRBV27 and TRBJ2-2; D perhaps matches TRBD2 (5 bases). V was clipped by 2 bases and J by 4 bases, with 5 bases between them. CDR3 length: 13 amino acids. Germline CDR1 and CDR2: MNHEY and SMNVEV (reference sequence). CDR3 sequence reads: CASSLSGTGELFF. CDR3 nucleotides: TGTGCCAGCAGTTTAAGCGGCACCGGGGAGCTGTTTTTT.

This chain links TRBV9 with TRBJ2-1; no clear D gene. Trimming cost V 4 bases and J 3 bases, with 5 bases left between them. CDR3 length: 12 residues. Germline-derived CDR1 and CDR2 are SGDLS and YYNGEE. The CDR3 nucleotides read TGTGCCAGCAGCCCCCACTACAATGAGCAGTTCTTC. Translation: CASSPHYNEQFF.

This rearrangement joins TRBV9 to TRBJ2-1; TRBD2 matches at 13 bases. This CDR3 region has 16 residues. CDR1 and CDR2 (germline): SGDLS, YYNGEE. Unmatched junction bases numbered 4, after V lost 0 bases and J lost 7 bases. CDR3 in DNA: TGTGCCAGCAGCGTAGAGGGACTAGCGGGAAATAATGAGCAGTTCTTC. It translates to CASSVEGLAGNNEQFF.

V usage is TRBV7-2 and J usage is TRBJ2-1, with 10 bases fitting TRBD1. Germline values: CDR1 SGHTA, CDR2 FQGNSA. The CDR3 consists of 15 residues. V gave up 3 bases and J gave up 5 bases; unmatched junction bases: 4. DNA for the CDR3: TGTGCCAGCAGCTTGGGACAGGGGCGACACAATGAGCAGTTCTTC. Amino acids: CASSLGQGRHNEQFF.

A single count supports this clone. The J gene is TRBJ1-2, the V gene TRBV6-5; maybe TRBD1 (6 bases). Per germline, CDR1 MNHEY and CDR2 SVGAGI. V was trimmed by 6 bases and J by 6 bases, leaving 11 bases between them. This CDR3 comprises 12 residues. CDR3 protein: CASSPGGHGYTF. DNA of the CDR3: TGTGCCAGCAGCCCGGGGGGGCATGGCTACACCTTC.